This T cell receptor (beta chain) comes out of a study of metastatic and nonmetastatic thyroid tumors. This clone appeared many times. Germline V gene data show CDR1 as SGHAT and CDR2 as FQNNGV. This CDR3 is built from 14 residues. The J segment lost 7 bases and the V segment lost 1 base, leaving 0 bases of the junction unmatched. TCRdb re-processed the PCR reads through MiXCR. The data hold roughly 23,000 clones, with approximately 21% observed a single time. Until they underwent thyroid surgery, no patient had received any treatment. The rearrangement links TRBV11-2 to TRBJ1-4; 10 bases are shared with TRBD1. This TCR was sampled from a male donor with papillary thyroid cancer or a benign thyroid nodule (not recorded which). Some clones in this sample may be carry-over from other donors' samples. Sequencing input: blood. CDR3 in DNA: TGTGCCAGCAGCTTAGGGACAGGGGGTGAAAAACTGTTTTTT. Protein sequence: CASSLGTGGEKLFF. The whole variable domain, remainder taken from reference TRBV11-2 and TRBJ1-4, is EAGVAQSPRYKIIEKRQSVAFWCNPISGHATLYWYQQILGQGPKLLIQFQNNGVVDDSQLPKDRFSAERLKGVDSTLKIQPAKLEDSAVYLCASSLGTGGEKLFFGSGTQLSVL.